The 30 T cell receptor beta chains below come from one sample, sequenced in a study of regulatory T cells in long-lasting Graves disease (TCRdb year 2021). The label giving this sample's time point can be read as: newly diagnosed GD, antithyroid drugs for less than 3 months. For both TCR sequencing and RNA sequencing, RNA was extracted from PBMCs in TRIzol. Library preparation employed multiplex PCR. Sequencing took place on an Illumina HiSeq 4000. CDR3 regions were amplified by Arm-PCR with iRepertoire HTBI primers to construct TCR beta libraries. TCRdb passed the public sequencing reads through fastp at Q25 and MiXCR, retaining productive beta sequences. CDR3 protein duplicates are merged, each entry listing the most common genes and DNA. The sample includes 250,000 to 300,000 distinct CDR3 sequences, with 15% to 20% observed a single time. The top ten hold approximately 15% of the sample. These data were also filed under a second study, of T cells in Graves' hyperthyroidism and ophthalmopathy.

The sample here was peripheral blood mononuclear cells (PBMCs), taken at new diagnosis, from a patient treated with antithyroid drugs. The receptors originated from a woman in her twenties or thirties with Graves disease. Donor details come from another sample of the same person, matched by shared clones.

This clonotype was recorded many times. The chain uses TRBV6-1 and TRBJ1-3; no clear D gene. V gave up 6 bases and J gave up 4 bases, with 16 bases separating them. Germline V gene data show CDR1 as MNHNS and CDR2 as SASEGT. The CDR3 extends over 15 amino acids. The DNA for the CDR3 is TGTGCCAGCAGCTCGCCCCGGGTAGCCGGAAACACCATATATTTT. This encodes CASSSPRVAGNTIYF.

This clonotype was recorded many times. The CDR3 region is CASSTGQGQYSNQPQHF. As DNA, the CDR3 is TGTGCCAGTAGTACCGGACAGGGCCAGTATAGCAATCAGCCCCAGCATTTT. The chain combines TRBV19 with TRBJ1-5; 8 bases match TRBD1. The germline V gene has CDR1 LNHDA and CDR2 SQIVND (reference sequence). The CDR3 is made up of 17 amino acids. V lost 4 bases, J lost 0 bases, and 8 bases stayed unmatched.

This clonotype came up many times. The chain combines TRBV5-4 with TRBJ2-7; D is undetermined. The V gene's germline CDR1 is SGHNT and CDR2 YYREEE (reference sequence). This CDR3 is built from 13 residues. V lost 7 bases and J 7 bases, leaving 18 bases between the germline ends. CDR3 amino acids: CASSGPLDAEQYF. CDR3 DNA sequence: TGTGCCAGCTCCGGACCGCTTGATGCGGAGCAGTACTTC. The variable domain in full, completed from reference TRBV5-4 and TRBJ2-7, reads ETGVTQSPTHLIKTRGQQVTLRCSSQSGHNTVSWYQQALGQGPQFIFQYYREEENGRGNFPPRFSGLQFPNYSSELNVNALELDDSALYLCASSGPLDAEQYFGPGTRLTVT.

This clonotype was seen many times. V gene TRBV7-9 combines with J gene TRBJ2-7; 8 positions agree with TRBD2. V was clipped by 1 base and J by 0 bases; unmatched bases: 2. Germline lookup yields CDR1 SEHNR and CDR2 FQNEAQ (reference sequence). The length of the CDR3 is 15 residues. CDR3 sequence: CASSLERGSSYEQYF. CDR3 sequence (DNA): TGTGCCAGCAGCTTAGAGCGGGGGAGCTCCTACGAGCAGTACTTC.

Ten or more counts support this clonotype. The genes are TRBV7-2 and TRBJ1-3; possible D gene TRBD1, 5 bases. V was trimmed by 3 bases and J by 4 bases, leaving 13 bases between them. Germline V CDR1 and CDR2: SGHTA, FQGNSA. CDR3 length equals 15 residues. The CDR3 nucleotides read TGTGCCAGCAGCTTTACGGGGACGACAGGAAACACCATATATTTT. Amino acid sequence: CASSFTGTTGNTIYF.

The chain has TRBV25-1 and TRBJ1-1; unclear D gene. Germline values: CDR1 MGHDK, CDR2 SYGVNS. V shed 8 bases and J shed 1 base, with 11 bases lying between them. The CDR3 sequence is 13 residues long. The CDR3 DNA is TGTGCCAGCCTCGGCGAGAGGAACACTGAAGCTTTCTTT. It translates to CASLGERNTEAFF.

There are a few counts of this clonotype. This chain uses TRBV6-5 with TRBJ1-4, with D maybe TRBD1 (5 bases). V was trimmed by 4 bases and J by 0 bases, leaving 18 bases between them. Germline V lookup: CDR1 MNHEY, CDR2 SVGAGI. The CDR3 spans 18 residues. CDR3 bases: TGTGCCAGCAGTTTTGGGACTGCTCGAGAGGCAACTAATGAAAAACTGTTTTTT. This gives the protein CASSFGTAREATNEKLFF.

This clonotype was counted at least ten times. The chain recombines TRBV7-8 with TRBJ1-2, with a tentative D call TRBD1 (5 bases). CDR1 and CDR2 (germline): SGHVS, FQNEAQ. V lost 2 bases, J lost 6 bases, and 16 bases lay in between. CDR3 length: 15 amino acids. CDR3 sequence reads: CASSLIQGRGDGYTF. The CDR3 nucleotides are TGTGCCAGCAGCTTAATCCAGGGCCGAGGGGATGGCTACACCTTC.

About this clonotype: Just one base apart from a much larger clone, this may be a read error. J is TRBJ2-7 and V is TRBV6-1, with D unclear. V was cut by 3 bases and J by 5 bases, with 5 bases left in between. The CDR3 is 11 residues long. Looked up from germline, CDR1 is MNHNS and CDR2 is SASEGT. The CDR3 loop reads CASSDRHEQYF. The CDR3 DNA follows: TGTGCCAGCAGTGACCGACACGAGCAGTACTTC.

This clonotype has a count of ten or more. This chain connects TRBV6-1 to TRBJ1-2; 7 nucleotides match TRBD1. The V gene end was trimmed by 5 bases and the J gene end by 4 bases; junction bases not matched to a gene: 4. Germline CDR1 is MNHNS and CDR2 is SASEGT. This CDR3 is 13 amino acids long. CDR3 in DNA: TGTGCCAGCAGTACAACAGGGGCCTATGGCTACACCTTC. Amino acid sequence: CASSTTGAYGYTF.

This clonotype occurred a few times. The CDR3 coding sequence is TGTGCCAGTAGTAGAAGACAGCTGAACACTGAAGCTTTCTTT. Protein sequence: CASSRRQLNTEAFF. The chain is built from TRBV19 and TRBJ1-1; possibly TRBD1 for D (5 bases). This CDR3 is 14 amino acids long. V was pared by 4 bases and J by 0 bases, with 9 bases between. Germline loops: CDR1 LNHDA, CDR2 SQIVND (reference sequence).

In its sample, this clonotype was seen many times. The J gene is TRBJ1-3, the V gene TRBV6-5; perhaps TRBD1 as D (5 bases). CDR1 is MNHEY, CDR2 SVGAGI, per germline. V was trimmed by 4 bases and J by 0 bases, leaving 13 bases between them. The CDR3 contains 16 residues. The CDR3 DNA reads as TGTGCCAGCAGTTCTACAGGAACCCTCTCTGGAAACACCATATATTTT. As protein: CASSSTGTLSGNTIYF.

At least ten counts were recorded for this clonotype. CDR3 amino acids: CASSPGTGKNIQYF. As DNA, the CDR3 is TGCGCCAGCAGCCCCGGGACAGGCAAAAACATTCAGTACTTC. This sequence joins TRBV4-1 and TRBJ2-4, with 8 bases lining up with TRBD1. From germline, CDR1 is MGHRA and CDR2 YSYEKL. V gave up 4 bases and J gave up 3 bases; unmatched junction bases: 2. The CDR3 length is 14 residues.

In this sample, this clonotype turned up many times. CDR3 nucleotide sequence: TGCAGTGCCTTAAGACCGACAGGGAACTATGGCTACACCTTC. Amino acid sequence: CSALRPTGNYGYTF. The chain is built from TRBV20-1 and TRBJ1-2; 7 nucleotides align to TRBD1. CDR1 and CDR2 from the germline V gene are DFQATT and SNEGSKA (reference sequence). The length of the CDR3 is 14 residues. The V segment lost 6 bases and the J segment 2 bases; nucleotides outside the gene matches: 9.

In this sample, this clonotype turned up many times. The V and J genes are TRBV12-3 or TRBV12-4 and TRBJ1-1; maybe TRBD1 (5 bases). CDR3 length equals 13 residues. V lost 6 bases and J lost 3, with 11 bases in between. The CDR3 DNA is TGTGCCAGCAGCTATACAGGTTACACTGAAGCTTTCTTT. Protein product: CASSYTGYTEAFF.

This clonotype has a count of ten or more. The CDR3 sequence is CASSLGTGGYNEQFF. In nucleotides, the CDR3 is TGCGCCAGCAGCCTCGGGACAGGGGGGTACAATGAGCAGTTCTTC. The chain links TRBV5-1 to TRBJ2-1, with 11 positions matching TRBD1. The CDR3 consists of 15 residues. J was trimmed by 4 bases and V by 4 bases; bases with no gene match: 4. The germline V gene encodes CDR1 SGHRS and CDR2 YFSETQ.

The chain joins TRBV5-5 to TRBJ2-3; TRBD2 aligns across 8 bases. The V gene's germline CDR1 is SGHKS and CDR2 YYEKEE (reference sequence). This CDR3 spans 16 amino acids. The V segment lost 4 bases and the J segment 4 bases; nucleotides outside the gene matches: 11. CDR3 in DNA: TGTGCCAGCAGCCAATTTGGGGCGGGGGGCTCAGATACGCAGTATTTT. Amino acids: CASSQFGAGGSDTQYF.

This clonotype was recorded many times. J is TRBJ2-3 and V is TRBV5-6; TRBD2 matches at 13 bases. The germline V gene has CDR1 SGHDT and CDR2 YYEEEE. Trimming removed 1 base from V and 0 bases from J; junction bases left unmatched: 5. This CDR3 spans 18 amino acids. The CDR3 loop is CASSLRWTSGSSTDTQYF. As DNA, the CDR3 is TGTGCCAGCAGCTTGCGGTGGACTAGCGGGAGTAGCACAGATACGCAGTATTTT.

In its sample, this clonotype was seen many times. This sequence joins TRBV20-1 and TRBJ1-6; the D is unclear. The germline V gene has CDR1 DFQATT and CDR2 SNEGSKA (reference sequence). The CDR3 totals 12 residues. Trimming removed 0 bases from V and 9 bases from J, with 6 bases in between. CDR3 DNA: TGCAGTGCTAGAGATGAAGGTTCACCCCTCCACTTT. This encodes CSARDEGSPLHF.

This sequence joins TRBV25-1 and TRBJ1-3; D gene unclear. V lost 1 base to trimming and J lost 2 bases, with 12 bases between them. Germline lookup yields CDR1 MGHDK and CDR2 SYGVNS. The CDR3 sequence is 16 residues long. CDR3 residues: CASSEFYGSTGNTIYF. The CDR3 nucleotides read TGTGCCAGCAGTGAATTTTACGGAAGCACTGGAAACACCATATATTTT.

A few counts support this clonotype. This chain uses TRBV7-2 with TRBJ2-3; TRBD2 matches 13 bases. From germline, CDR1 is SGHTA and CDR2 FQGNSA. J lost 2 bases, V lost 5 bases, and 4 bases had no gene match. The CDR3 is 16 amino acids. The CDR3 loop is CASSRTSGGVTDTQYF. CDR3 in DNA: TGTGCCAGCAGCCGCACTAGCGGGGGGGTCACAGATACGCAGTATTTT.

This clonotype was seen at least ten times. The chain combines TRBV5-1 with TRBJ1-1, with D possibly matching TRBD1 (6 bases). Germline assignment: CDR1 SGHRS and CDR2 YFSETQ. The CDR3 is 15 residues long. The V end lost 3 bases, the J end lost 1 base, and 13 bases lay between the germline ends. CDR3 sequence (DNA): TGCGCCAGCAGCTGGGGGGACACCTCGAACACTGAAGCTTTCTTT. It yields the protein CASSWGDTSNTEAFF.

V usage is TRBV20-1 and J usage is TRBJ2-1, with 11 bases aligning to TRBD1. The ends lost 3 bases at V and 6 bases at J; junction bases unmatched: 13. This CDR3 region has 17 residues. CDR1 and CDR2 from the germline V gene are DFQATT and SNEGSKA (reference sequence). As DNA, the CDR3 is TGCAGTGCTAGCTCCTCCGGGACAGGGGGATTCCTCAATGAGCAGTTCTTC. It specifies CSASSSGTGGFLNEQFF.

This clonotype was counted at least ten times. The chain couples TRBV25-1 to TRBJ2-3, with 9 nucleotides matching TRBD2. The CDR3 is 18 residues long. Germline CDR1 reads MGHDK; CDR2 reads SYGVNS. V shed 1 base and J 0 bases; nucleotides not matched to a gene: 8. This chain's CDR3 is CASSESPLRGGSTDTQYF. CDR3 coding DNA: TGTGCCAGCAGTGAATCCCCCTTGCGGGGGGGGAGCACAGATACGCAGTATTTT.

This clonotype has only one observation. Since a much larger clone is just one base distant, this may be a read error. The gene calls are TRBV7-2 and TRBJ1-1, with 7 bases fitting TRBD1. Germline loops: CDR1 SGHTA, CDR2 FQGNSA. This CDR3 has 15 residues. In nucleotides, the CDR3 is TGTGCCAGCAGCTCCTCCCGGACAGGTAACACTGGAGCTTTCTTT. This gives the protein CASSSSRTGNTGAFF.

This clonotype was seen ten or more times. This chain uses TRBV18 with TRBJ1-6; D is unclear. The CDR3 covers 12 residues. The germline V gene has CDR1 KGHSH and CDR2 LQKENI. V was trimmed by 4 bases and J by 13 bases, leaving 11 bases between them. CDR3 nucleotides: TGTGCCAGCTCACGTCCCGAAGGGCCCCTCCACTTT. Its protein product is CASSRPEGPLHF.

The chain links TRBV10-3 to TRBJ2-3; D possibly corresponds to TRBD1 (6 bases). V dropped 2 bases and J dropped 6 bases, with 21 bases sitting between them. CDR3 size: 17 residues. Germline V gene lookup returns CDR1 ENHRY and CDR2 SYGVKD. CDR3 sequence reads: CAISEQGTARGTDTQYF. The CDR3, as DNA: TGTGCCATCAGTGAGCAGGGTACCGCCAGGGGTACCGATACGCAGTATTTT.

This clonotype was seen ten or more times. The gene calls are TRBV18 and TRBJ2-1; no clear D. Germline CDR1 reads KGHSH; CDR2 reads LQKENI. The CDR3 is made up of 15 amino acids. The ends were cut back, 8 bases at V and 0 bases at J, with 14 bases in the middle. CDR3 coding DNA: TGTGCCAGCGCCCCGCTCTTAAGCTCCTACAATGAGCAGTTCTTC. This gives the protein CASAPLLSSYNEQFF. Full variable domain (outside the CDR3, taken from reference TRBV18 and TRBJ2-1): NAGVMQNPRHLVRRRGQEARLRCSPMKGHSHVYWYRQLPEEGLKFMVYLQKENIIDESGMPKERFSAEFPKEGPSILRIQQVVRGDSAAYFCASAPLLSSYNEQFFGPGTRLTVL.

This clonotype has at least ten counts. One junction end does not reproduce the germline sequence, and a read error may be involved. The DNA of the CDR3 is TGTGCCCGCAGTTTACCCTCCCGTGACAGGCTGTCTGGGGCCAACGTCCTGACTTTC. Translated, it gives CARSLPSRDRLSGANVLTF. The rearrangement joins TRBV28 to TRBJ2-6, with D maybe TRBD1 (6 bases). The CDR3 sequence is 19 residues long. Germline V gene data show CDR1 as MDHEN and CDR2 as SYDVKM.

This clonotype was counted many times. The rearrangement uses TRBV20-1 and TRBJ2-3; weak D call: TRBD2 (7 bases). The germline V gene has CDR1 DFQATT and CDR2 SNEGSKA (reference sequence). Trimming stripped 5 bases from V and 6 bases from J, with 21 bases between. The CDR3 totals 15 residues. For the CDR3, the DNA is TGCAGTGCTGCCTCGACTAGCAGGGGAGGGGATACGCAGTATTTT. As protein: CSAASTSRGGDTQYF.